This record concerns one TCR beta chain sequence. Authors' processing steps: Reference gene primer amplification in the assay estimated nucleated cell counts. Some clones are missing from TCRdb's copy, which holds only in-frame ones; the method was immunoSEQ multiplex PCR. That table is the source of V, J and clone size, and D and trimming were worked out from the DNA. The sample consists of more than 150,000 clones, about 88% of them appearing once. This specimen comes from a study of blood T cell repertoires in COVID-19. About the research overall: Acute and convalescent COVID-19 specimens originated in the United States, Italy and Spain. T cells, B-cell-depleted T cells, or PBMCs supplied cDNA or gDNA.

Losses at the gene ends were 4 bases for V and 8 bases for J; bases not matched to a gene: 7. The length of the CDR3 is 15 residues. In germline, CDR1 is SGHVS, CDR2 FNYEAQ. The origin of this receptor is a woman in her 70s with acute or convalescent COVID-19. The sequenced sample was peripheral blood. The rearrangement links TRBV7-6 to TRBJ2-3, with TRBD1 identical over 12 bases. CDR3 bases: TGTGCCAGCAGCTCCCGGGACAGGGGGCTGGGTACGCAGTATTTT. Protein product: CASSSRDRGLGTQYF.